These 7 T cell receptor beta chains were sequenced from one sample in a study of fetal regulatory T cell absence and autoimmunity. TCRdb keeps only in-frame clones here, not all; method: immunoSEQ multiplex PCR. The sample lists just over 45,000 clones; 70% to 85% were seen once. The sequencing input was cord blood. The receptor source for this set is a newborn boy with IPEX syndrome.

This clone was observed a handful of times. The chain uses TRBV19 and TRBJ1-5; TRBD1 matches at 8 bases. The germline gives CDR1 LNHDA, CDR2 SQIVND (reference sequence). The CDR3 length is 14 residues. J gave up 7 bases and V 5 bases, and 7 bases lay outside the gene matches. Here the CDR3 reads CASSVDRGIQPQHF. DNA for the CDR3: TGTGCCAGTAGTGTTGACAGGGGTATACAGCCCCAGCATTTT.

The CDR3 nucleotides read TGTGCCAGCAGCTTGGTAGGGGGCGGCTACACCTTC. Protein: CASSLVGGGYTF. The chain uses TRBV5-6 and TRBJ1-2; 7 bases match TRBD1. J lost 8 bases, V lost 0 bases, and 1 base had no gene match. CDR3 length: 12 amino acids. CDR1 SGHDT and CDR2 YYEEEE come from the germline V gene.

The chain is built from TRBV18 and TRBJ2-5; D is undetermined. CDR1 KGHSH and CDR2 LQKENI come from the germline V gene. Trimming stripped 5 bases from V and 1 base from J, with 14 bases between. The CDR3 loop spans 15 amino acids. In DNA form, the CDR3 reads TGTGCCAGCTCATCGACCCGCGGACCCCAAGAGACCCAGTACTTC. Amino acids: CASSSTRGPQETQYF.

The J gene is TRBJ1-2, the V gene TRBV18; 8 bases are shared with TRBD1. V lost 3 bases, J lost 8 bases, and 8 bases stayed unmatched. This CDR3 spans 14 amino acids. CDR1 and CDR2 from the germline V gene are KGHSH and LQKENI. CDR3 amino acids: CASSPIDRGGGYTF. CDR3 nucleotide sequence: TGTGCCAGCTCACCCATCGACAGGGGAGGCGGCTACACCTTC.

In DNA form, the CDR3 reads TGCAGCGTTGAAGATGCAACAGATCGAGAGACCCAGTACTTC. Translation gives CSVEDATDRETQYF. This chain uses TRBV29-1 with TRBJ2-5; D is uncertain. This CDR3 comprises 14 residues. V was pared by 0 bases and J by 4 bases, with 12 bases between. The germline V gene has CDR1 SQVTM and CDR2 ANQGSEA.

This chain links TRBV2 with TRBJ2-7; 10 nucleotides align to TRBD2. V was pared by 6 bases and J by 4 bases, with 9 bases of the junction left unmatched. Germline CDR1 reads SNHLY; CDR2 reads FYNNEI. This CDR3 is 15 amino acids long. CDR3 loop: CASRGSRTSGYEQYF. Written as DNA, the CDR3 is TGTGCCAGCAGGGGGTCCCGGACTAGCGGTTACGAGCAGTACTTC.

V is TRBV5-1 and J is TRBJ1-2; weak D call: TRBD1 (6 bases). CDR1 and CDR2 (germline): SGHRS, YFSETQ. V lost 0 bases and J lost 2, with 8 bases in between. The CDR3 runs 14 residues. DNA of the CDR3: TGCGCCAGCAGCTTGGAGGACAGAAACTATGGCTACACCTTC. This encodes CASSLEDRNYGYTF.